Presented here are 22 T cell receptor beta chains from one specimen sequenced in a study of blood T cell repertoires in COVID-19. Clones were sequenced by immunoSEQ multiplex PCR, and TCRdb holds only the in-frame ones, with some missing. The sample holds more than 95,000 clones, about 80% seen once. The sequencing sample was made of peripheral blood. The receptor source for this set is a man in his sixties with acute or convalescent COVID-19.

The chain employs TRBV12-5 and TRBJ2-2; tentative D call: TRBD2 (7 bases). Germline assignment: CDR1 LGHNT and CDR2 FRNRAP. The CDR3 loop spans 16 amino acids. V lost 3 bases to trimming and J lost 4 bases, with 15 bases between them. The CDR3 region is CASGFSGGWGTGELFF. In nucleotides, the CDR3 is TGTGCTAGTGGTTTCTCGGGGGGCTGGGGCACCGGGGAGCTGTTTTTT.

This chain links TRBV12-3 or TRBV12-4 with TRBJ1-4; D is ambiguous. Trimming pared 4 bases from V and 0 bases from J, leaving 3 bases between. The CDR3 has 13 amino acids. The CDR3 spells CASSSSTNEKLFF. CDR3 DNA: TGTGCCAGCAGTTCTTCAACTAATGAAAAACTGTTTTTT.

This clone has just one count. The CDR3 DNA is TGTGCCAGCAGTCGTTACGGAGGCTTTGAAAAACTGTTTTTT. Amino acid sequence: CASSRYGGFEKLFF. This chain uses TRBV6-5 with TRBJ1-4; no definite D call. V lost 5 bases, J lost 7 bases, and 14 bases lay in between. The germline CDR1 and CDR2 sequences are MNHEY and SVGAGI. CDR3 size: 14 residues.

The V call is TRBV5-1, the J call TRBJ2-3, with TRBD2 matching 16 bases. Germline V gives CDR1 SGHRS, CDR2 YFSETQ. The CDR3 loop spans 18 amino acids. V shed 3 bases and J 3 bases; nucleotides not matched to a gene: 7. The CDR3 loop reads CASSSGLAGGPNTDTQYF. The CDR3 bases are TGCGCCAGCAGCTCGGGACTAGCGGGAGGGCCTAATACAGATACGCAGTATTTT.

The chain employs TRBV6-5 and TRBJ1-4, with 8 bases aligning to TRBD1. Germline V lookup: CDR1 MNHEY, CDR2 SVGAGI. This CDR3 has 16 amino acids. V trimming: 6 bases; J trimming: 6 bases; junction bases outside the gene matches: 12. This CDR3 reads CASSYNPGGMDEKLFF. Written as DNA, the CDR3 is TGTGCCAGCAGCTACAACCCAGGGGGCATGGATGAAAAACTGTTTTTT.

The CDR3, as DNA: TGTGCCAGCTCCCCCCCTAGCGGTCTTAACTCCTACGAGCAGTACTTC. Translation: CASSPPSGLNSYEQYF. The gene calls are TRBV18 and TRBJ2-7; 7 nucleotides match TRBD2. The CDR3 covers 16 residues. V lost 6 bases and J lost 0; bases outside the gene matches: 11. Germline assignment: CDR1 KGHSH and CDR2 LQKENI.

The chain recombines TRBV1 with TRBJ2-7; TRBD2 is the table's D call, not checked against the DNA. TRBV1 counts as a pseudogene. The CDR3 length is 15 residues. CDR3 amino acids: CTSSRQADFPYEQYF. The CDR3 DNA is TGCACCAGCAGCCGCCAGGCGGACTTTCCCTACGAGCAGTACTTC.

CDR3 amino acids: CASSLAGETEAFF. The CDR3 DNA is TGTGCCAGCAGCTTGGCGGGGGAGACTGAAGCTTTCTTT. The V and J genes are TRBV5-5 and TRBJ1-1; a possible D gene is TRBD1 (5 bases). V dropped 0 bases and J dropped 5 bases, with 8 bases sitting between them. The CDR3 totals 13 residues. The germline CDR1 and CDR2 sequences are SGHKS and YYEKEE (reference sequence).

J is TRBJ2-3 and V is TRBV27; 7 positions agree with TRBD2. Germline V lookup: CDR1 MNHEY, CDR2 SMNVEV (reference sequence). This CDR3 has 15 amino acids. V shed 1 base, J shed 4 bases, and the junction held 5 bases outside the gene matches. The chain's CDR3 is CASSLFSLAADTQYF. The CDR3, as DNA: TGTGCCAGCAGTTTATTCAGTCTAGCGGCAGATACGCAGTATTTT.

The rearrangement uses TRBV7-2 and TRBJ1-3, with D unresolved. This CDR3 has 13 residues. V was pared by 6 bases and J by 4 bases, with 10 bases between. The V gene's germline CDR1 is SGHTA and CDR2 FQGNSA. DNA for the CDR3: TGTGCCAGCAGTTCCCGGTGGGGAAACACCATATATTTT. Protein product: CASSSRWGNTIYF.

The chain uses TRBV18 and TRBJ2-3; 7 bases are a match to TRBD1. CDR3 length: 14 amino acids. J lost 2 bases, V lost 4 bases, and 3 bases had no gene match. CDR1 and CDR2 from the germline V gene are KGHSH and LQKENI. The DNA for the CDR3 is TGTGCCAGCTCACGGGACAGCTACACAGATACGCAGTATTTT. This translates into CASSRDSYTDTQYF.

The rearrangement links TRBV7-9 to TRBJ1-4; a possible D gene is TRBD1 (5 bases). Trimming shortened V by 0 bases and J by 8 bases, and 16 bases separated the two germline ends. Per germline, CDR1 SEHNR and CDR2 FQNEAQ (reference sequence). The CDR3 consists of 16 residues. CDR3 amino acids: CASSLALLGREEKLFF. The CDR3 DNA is TGTGCCAGCAGCTTAGCGCTTCTGGGGCGTGAAGAAAAACTGTTTTTT.

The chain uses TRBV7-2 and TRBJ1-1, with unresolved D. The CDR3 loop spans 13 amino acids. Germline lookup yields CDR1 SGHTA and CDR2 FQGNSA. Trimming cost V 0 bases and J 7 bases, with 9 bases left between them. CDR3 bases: TGTGCCAGCAGCTTAGCGTGGCGGGGTGAAGCTTTCTTT. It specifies CASSLAWRGEAFF.

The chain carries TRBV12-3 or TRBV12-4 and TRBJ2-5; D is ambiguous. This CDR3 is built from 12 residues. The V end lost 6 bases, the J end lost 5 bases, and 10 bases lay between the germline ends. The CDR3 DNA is TGTGCCAGCAGAGGCCCCGGGGAGACCCAGTACTTC. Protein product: CASRGPGETQYF.

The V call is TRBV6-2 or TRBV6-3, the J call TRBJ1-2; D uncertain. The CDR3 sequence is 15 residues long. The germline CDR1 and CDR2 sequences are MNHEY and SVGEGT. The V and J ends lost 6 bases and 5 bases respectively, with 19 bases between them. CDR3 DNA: TGTGCCAGCAGCCAGTTCCCCGACCTGACATATGGCTACACCTTC. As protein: CASSQFPDLTYGYTF.

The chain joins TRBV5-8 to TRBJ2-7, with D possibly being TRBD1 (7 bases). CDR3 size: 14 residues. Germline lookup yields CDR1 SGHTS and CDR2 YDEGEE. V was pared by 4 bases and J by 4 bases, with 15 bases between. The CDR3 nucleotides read TGTGCCAGCAGCCCCCCGACAGGGAGGTACGAGCAGTACGTC. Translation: CASSPPTGRYEQYV.

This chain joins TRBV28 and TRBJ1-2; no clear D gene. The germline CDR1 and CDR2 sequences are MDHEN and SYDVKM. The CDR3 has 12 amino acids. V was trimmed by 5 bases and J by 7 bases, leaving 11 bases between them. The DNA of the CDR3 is TGTGCCAGCAGTAAACCGACTAGTGGCTACACCTTC. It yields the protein CASSKPTSGYTF.

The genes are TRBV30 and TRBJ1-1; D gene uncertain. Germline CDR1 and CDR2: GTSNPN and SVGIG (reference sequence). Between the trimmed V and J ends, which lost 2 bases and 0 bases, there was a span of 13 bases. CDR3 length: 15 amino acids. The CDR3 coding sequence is TGTGCCTGGAGTAACACGGCCGACATGAACACTGAAGCTTTCTTT. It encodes CAWSNTADMNTEAFF. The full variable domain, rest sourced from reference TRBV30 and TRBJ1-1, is SQTIHQWPATLVQPVGSPLSLECTVEGTSNPNLYWYRQAAGRGLQLLFYSVGIGQISSEVPQNLSASRPQDRQFILSSKKLLLSDSGFYLCAWSNTADMNTEAFFGQGTRLTVV.

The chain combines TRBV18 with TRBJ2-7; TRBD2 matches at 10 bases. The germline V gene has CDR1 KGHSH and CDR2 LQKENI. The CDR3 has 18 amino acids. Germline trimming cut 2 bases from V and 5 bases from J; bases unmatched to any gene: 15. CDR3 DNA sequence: TGTGCCAGCTCACCATTTGCGCCAGCGGGAGGGAGGATCCACGAGCAGTACGTC. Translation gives CASSPFAPAGGRIHEQYV.

The CDR3 loop is CASFMGQGIGEQFF. Here the CDR3 DNA reads TGCGCCAGCTTCATGGGACAGGGGATCGGTGAGCAGTTCTTC. This sequence joins TRBV5-1 and TRBJ2-1; 10 bases are a match to TRBD1. Germline trimming cut 7 bases from V and 9 bases from J; bases unmatched to any gene: 10. Germline V lookup: CDR1 SGHRS, CDR2 YFSETQ. The CDR3 length is 14 residues.

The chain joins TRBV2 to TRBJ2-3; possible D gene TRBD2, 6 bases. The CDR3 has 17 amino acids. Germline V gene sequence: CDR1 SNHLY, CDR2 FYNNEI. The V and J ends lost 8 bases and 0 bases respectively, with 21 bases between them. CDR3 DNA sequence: TGTGCCAGCCCCCGCCCGGGGGAGGTGTCTAGCACAGATACGCAGTATTTT. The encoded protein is CASPRPGEVSSTDTQYF.

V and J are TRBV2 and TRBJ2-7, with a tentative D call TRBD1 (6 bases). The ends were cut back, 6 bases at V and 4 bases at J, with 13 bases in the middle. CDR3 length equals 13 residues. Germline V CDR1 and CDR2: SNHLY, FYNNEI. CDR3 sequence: CASRSGTGYEQYF. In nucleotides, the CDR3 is TGTGCCAGCAGATCGGGAACAGGGTACGAGCAGTACTTC.